Reported below is one T cell receptor (beta chain). Germline CDR1 SGHAT, CDR2 FQNNGV. The V and J ends lost 3 bases and 2 bases respectively, with 13 bases between them. The CDR3 is made up of 15 amino acids. Under the authors' procedure: Nucleated cell counts were estimated from reference gene primer amplification. Generated by immunoSEQ multiplex PCR, the TCRdb table keeps only in-frame clones and is missing some. V, J and clone size are taken as reported in that table, and D and trimming were inferred from the DNA itself. The profile shows some 200,000 clones, around 80% of them singletons. The sample is drawn from a study of blood T cell repertoires in COVID-19. Study background: The samples span acute and convalescent COVID-19 from the United States, Italy and Spain. T cells, B-cell-depleted T cells, or PBMCs supplied cDNA or gDNA.

The specimen was peripheral blood. This rearrangement joins TRBV11-2 to TRBJ2-5, with D possibly matching TRBD2 (6 bases). The receptor comes from a man aged 50 to 59 with active or convalescent COVID-19. This chain's CDR3 is CASSFGAGSQETQYF. The CDR3 nucleotides read TGTGCCAGCAGCTTTGGGGCGGGGTCTCAAGAGACCCAGTACTTC.